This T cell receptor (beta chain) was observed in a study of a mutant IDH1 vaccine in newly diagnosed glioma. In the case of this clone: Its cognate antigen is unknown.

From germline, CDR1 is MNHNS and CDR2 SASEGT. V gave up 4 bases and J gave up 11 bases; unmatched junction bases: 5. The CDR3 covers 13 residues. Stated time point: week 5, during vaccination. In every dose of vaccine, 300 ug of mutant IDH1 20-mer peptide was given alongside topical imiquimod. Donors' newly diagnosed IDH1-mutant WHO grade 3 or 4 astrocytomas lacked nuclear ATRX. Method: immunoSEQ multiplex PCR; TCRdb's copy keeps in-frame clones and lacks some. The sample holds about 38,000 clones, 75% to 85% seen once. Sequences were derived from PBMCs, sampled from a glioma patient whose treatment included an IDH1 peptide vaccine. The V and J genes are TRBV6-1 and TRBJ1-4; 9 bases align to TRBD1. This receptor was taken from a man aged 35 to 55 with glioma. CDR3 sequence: CASSGTGVGKLFF. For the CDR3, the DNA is TGTGCCAGCAGTGGGACAGGGGTTGGCAAACTGTTTTTT.